Presented here are 7 T cell receptor beta chains from one specimen sequenced in a study of cytomegalovirus exposure and HLA in healthy donors. Clones were sequenced by immunoSEQ multiplex PCR, and TCRdb holds only the in-frame ones, with some missing. The sample consists of some 140,000 clones, around 83% of them appearing once. The sequencing input was PBMCs. These receptors were obtained from a human donor in good health.

The V call is TRBV18, the J call TRBJ1-1; D not resolved. This CDR3 spans 13 amino acids. V was trimmed by 6 bases and J by 7 bases, leaving 15 bases between them. Per germline, CDR1 KGHSH and CDR2 LQKENI. DNA of the CDR3: TGTGCCAGCTCCCTCCGGGAGGCCATTGAAGCTTTCTTT. Translated, it gives CASSLREAIEAFF.

V gene TRBV27 combines with J gene TRBJ2-5; tentative D call: TRBD1 (6 bases). The CDR3 runs 16 residues. Germline V gene lookup returns CDR1 MNHEY and CDR2 SMNVEV (reference sequence). Trimming cost V 5 bases and J 4 bases, with 20 bases left between them. DNA for the CDR3: TGTGCCAGCAGTAGAACTCGGACAGACGGATCAGAGACCCAGTACTTC. It is translated as CASSRTRTDGSETQYF.

The rearrangement uses TRBV7-2 and TRBJ1-3; D unclear. Trimming left V 7 bases short and J 1 base short, with 8 bases between. The CDR3 consists of 13 residues. Germline V lookup: CDR1 SGHTA, CDR2 FQGNSA. CDR3 sequence reads: CASTPGSGNTIYF. CDR3 coding DNA: TGTGCCAGCACCCCGGGGTCTGGAAACACCATATATTTT.

The rearrangement joins TRBV18 to TRBJ2-7; D may be TRBD1 (6 bases). The CDR3 has 18 amino acids. Germline CDR1 reads KGHSH; CDR2 reads LQKENI. V was cut by 4 bases and J by 5 bases, with 27 bases left in between. The CDR3 nucleotides read TGTGCCAGCTCACAAAACGGCATTCCGGGACAAGGTGTCCACGAGCAGTACTTC. As protein: CASSQNGIPGQGVHEQYF.

This sequence joins TRBV5-4 and TRBJ1-4; 11 nucleotides match TRBD1. This CDR3 is 16 amino acids long. V gave up 0 bases and J gave up 7 bases; unmatched junction bases: 5. CDR1 SGHNT and CDR2 YYREEE come from the germline V gene (reference sequence). This chain's CDR3 is CASSLDAGTGGEKLFF. Here the CDR3 DNA reads TGTGCCAGCAGCTTGGACGCCGGGACAGGGGGTGAAAAACTGTTTTTT.

This rearrangement joins TRBV6-5 to TRBJ2-5; tentative D call: TRBD2 (5 bases). This CDR3 region has 15 residues. Germline values: CDR1 MNHEY, CDR2 SVGAGI. Trimming took 6 bases from V and 3 from J, leaving 17 bases between them. The CDR3 DNA sequence: TGTGCCAGCAGGACTATAGCGCAAAGAGAAGAGACCCAGTACTTC. Protein product: CASRTIAQREETQYF.

This rearrangement joins TRBV7-9 to TRBJ2-3; D perhaps matches TRBD2 (6 bases). Trimming removed 4 bases at V and 2 bases at J, with 16 bases between. The CDR3 is made up of 16 amino acids. The germline CDR1 and CDR2 sequences are SEHNR and FQNEAQ (reference sequence). Here the CDR3 reads CASSSSVGGLTDTQYF. The CDR3 coding sequence is TGTGCCAGCAGCTCCAGCGTGGGGGGTCTCACAGATACGCAGTATTTT.